The entry that follows covers one TCR beta chain sequence. The data originate from a study of blood T cell repertoires in COVID-19. Study information: Samples of COVID-19 (acute and convalescent) were obtained from the United States, Italy and Spain. Sample material is recorded as cDNA or gDNA derived from T cells, B-cell-depleted T cells, or PBMCs.

Trimming took 0 bases from V and 0 from J, leaving 7 bases between them. Germline CDR1 reads SGHNT; CDR2 reads YYREEE (reference sequence). The CDR3 is made up of 15 amino acids. Original data processing: Nucleated cell number was recorded as an estimate derived from reference gene primer amplification. Assay: immunoSEQ multiplex PCR; the TCRdb copy retains only in-frame clones and omits some. V and J calls and clone size are as listed in that table; D and trimming were resolved from the DNA. Altogether 30,000 or so clones are present, about 78% being singletons, with the ten largest covering about 35%.

The sequenced material came from peripheral blood. The gene calls are TRBV5-4 and TRBJ1-3; no clear D gene. The receptor was derived from an older man with acute or convalescent COVID-19. The CDR3 loop is CASSLDKSSGNTIYF. The CDR3 DNA sequence: TGTGCCAGCAGCTTGGACAAAAGCTCTGGAAACACCATATATTTT. The full variable domain, rest sourced from reference TRBV5-4 and TRBJ1-3, is ETGVTQSPTHLIKTRGQQVTLRCSSQSGHNTVSWYQQALGQGPQFIFQYYREEENGRGNFPPRFSGLQFPNYSSELNVNALELDDSALYLCASSLDKSSGNTIYFGEGSWLTVV.